The TCR beta chain described here comes from a study of blood T cell repertoires in COVID-19. Overall study: The study drew acute and convalescent COVID-19 samples from the United States, Italy and Spain. T cells, B-cell-depleted T cells, or PBMCs supplied cDNA or gDNA.

The study recruited people aged roughly 18 to 100 years across some 23 US areas. V was trimmed by 3 bases and J by 4 bases, leaving 8 bases between them. The CDR3 loop spans 12 amino acids. In germline, CDR1 is SGHRS, CDR2 YFSETQ. In the source study's methods: By means of reference gene primer amplification, nucleated cell counts were estimated. Some clones are missing from TCRdb's copy, which holds only in-frame ones; the method was immunoSEQ multiplex PCR. That table is the source of V, J and clone size, and D and trimming were worked out from the DNA. The sample has around 430,000 clones; 85% to 90% are singletons.

The sequenced sample was PBMCs or T cells enriched from blood (not recorded which). This receptor was taken from a woman aged 50 to 60 who had recovered from COVID-19. This chain joins TRBV5-1 and TRBJ2-7; D not resolved. CDR3 sequence reads: CASSSQAYEQYF. The DNA for the CDR3 is TGCGCCAGCAGCTCTCAGGCTTACGAGCAGTACTTC.